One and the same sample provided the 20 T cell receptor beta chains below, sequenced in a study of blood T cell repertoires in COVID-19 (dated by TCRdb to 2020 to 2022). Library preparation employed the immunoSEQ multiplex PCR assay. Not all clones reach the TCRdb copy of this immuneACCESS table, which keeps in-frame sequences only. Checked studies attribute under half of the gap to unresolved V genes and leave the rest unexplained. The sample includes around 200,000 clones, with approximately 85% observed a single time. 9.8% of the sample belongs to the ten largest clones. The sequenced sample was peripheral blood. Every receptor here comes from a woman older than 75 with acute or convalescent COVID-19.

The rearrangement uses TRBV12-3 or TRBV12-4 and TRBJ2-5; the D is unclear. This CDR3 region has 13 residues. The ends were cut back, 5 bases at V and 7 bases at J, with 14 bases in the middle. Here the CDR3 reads CASSLRHSGTQYF. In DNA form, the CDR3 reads TGTGCCAGCAGTCTTAGGCACTCGGGGACCCAGTACTTC.

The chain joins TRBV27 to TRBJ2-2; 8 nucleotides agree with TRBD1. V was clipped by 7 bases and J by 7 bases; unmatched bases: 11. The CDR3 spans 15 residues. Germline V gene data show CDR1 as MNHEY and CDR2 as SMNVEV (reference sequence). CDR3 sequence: CASTTSPGGGGELFF. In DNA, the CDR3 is TGTGCCAGCACCACCTCTCCAGGGGGCGGCGGGGAGCTGTTTTTT.

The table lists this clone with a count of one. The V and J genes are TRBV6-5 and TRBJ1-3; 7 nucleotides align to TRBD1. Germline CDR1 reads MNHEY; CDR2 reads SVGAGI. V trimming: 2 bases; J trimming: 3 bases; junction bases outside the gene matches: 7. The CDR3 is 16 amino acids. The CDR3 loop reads CASSYGQGDVGNTIYF. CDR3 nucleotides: TGTGCCAGCAGTTACGGCCAGGGGGACGTTGGAAACACCATATATTTT.

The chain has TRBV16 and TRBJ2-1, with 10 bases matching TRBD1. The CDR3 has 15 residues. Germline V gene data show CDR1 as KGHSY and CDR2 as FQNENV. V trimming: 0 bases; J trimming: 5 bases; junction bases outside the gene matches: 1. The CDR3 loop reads CASSQSGTGDNEQFF. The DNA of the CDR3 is TGTGCCAGCAGCCAATCGGGGACAGGGGACAATGAGCAGTTCTTC.

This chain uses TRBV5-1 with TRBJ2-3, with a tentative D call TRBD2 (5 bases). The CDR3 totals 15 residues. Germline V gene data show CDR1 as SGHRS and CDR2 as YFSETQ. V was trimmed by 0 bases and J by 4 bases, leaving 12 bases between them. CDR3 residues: CASSLEWLASDTQYF. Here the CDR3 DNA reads TGCGCCAGCAGCTTGGAGTGGCTAGCTTCAGATACGCAGTATTTT.

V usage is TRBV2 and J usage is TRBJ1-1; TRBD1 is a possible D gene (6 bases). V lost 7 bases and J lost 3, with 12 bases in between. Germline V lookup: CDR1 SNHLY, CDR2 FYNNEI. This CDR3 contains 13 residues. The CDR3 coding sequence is TGTGCCAGCACCCTAGAGGGGGACACTGAAGCTTTCTTT. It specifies CASTLEGDTEAFF.

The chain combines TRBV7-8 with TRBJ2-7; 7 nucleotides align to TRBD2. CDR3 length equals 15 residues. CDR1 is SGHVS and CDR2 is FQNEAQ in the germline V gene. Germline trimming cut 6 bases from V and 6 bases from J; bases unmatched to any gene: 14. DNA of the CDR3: TGTGCCAGCAGTCCAGCCGGGCTAGCGGCCCCCGAGCAGTACTTC. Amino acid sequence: CASSPAGLAAPEQYF.

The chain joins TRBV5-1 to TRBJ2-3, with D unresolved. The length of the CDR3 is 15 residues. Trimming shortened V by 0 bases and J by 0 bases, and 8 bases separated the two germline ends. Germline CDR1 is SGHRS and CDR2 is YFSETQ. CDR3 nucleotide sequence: TGCGCCAGCAGCTTGGGGGCCAGGAGCACAGATACGCAGTATTTT. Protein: CASSLGARSTDTQYF.

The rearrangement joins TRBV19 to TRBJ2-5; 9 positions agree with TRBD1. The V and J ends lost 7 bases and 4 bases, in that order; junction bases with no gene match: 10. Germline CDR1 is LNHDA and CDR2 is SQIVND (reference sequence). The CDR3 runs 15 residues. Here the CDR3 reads CASTLTGGHVETQYF. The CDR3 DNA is TGTGCCAGTACCTTGACAGGGGGTCATGTAGAGACCCAGTACTTC.

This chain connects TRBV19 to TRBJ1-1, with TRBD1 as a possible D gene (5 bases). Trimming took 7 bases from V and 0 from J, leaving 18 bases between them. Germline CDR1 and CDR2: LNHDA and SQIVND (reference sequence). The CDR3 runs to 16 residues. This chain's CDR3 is CASTSRLEGLNTEAFF. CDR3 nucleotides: TGTGCCAGTACCTCCAGGTTGGAGGGGTTGAACACTGAAGCTTTCTTT.

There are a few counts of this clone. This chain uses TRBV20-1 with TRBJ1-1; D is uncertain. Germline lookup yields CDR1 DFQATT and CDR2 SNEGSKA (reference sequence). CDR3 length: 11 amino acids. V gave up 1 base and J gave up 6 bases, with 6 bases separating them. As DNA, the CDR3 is TGCAGTGCTAGAGTAGTTGCTGAAGCTTTCTTT. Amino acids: CSARVVAEAFF.

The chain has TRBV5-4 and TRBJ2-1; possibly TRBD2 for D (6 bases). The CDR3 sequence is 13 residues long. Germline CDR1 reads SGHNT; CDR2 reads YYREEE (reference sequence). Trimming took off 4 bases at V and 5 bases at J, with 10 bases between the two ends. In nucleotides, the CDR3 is TGTGCCAGCAGCACTAGGACTAACAATGAGCAGTTCTTC. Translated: CASSTRTNNEQFF.

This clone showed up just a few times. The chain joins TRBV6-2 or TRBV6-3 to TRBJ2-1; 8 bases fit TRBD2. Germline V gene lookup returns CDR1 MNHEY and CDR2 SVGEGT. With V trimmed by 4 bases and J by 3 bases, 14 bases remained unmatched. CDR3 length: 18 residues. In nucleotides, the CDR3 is TGTGCCAGCAGTTTCACCAGCCTTGGAGCGGGGGACTACAATGAGCAGTTCTTC. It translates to CASSFTSLGAGDYNEQFF.

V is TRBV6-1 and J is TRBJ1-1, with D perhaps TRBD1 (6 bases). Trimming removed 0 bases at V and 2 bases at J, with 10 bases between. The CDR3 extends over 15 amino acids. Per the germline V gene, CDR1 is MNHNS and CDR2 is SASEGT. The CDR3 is CASSEAARGNTEAFF. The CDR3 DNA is TGTGCCAGCAGTGAAGCGGCCAGGGGAAACACTGAAGCTTTCTTT.

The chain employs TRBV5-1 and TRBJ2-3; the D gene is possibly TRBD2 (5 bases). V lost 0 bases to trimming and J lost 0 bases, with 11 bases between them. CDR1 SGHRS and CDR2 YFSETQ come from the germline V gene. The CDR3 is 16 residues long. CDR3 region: CASSLGSRTSTDTQYF. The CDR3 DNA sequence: TGCGCCAGCAGCTTGGGTAGTAGGACTAGCACAGATACGCAGTATTTT.

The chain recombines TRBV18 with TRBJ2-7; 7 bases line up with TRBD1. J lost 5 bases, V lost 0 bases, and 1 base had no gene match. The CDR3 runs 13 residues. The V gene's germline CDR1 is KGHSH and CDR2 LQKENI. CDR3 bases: TGTGCCAGCTCACCACCAGGGGGCGACGAGCAGTACTTC. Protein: CASSPPGGDEQYF. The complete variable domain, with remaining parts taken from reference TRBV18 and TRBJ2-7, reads NAGVMQNPRHLVRRRGQEARLRCSPMKGHSHVYWYRQLPEEGLKFMVYLQKENIIDESGMPKERFSAEFPKEGPSILRIQQVVRGDSAAYFCASSPPGGDEQYFGPGTRLTVT.

The CDR3 reads CASSIIPGQGGYEQYF. CDR3 in DNA: TGTGCCAGTAGTATAATACCGGGACAGGGCGGCTACGAGCAGTACTTC. The gene calls are TRBV19 and TRBJ2-7; TRBD1 agrees at 9 bases. This CDR3 region has 16 residues. CDR1 and CDR2 from the germline V gene are LNHDA and SQIVND (reference sequence). J gave up 3 bases and V 2 bases, and 8 bases lay outside the gene matches. Combining the CDR3 with reference TRBV19 and TRBJ2-7 gives the whole variable domain DGGITQSPKYLFRKEGQNVTLSCEQNLNHDAMYWYRQDPGQGLRLIYYSQIVNDFQKGDIAEGYSVSREKKESFPLTVTSAQKNPTAFYLCASSIIPGQGGYEQYFGPGTRLTVT.

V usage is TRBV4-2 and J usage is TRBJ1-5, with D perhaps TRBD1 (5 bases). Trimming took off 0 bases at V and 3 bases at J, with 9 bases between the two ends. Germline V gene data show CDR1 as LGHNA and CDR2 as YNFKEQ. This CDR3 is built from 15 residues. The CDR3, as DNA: TGTGCCAGCAGCCAAGAGGCGGGGCACAATCAGCCCCAGCATTTT. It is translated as CASSQEAGHNQPQHF.

DNA for the CDR3: TGTGCCAGCACCCCACAGGTCGGCAGTGGCTACACCTTC. Translation: CASTPQVGSGYTF. The chain couples TRBV5-8 to TRBJ1-2; a possible D gene is TRBD1 (5 bases). CDR3 length equals 13 residues. Trimming shortened V by 6 bases and J by 7 bases, and 16 bases separated the two germline ends. CDR1 SGHTS and CDR2 YDEGEE come from the germline V gene. Complete variable domain (other parts from reference TRBV5-8 and TRBJ1-2): EAGVTQSPTHLIKTRGQQATLRCSPISGHTSVYWYQQALGLGLQFLLWYDEGEERNRGNFPPRFSGRQFPNYSSELNVNALELEDSALYLCASTPQVGSGYTFGSGTRLTVV.

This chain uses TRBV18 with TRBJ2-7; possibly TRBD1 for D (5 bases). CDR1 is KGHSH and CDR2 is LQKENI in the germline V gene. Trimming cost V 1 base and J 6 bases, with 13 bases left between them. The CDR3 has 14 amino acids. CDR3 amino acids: CASSPLKGQGEQYF. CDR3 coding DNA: TGTGCCAGCTCACCACTGAAAGGGCAGGGCGAGCAGTACTTC.